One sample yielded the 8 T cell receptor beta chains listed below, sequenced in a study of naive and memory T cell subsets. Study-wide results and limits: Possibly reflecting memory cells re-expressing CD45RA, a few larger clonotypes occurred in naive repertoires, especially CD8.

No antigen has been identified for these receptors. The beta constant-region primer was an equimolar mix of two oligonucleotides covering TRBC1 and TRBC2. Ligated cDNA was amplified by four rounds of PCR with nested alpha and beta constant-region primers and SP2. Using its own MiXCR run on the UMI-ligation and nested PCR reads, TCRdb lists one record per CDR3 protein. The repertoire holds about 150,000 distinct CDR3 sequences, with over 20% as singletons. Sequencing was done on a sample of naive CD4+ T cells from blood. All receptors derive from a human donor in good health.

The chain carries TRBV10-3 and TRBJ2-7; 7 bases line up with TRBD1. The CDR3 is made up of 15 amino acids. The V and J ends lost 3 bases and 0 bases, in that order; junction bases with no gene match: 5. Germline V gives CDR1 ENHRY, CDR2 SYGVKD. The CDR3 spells CAISDTGVPSYEQYF. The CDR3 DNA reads TGTGCCATCAGTGATACAGGGGTACCCTCCTACGAGCAGTACTTC.

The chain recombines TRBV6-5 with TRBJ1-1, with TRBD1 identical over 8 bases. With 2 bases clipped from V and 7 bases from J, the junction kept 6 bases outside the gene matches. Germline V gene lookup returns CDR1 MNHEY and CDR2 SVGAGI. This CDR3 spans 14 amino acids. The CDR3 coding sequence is TGTGCCAGCAGTTACGACAGGGGACGCGATGAAGCTTTCTTT. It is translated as CASSYDRGRDEAFF.

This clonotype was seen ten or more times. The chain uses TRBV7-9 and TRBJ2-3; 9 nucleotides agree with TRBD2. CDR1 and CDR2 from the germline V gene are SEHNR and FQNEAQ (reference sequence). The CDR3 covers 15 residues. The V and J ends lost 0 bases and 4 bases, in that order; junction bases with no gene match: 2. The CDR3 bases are TGTGCCAGCAGCTTAGCTAGCGGGAGAGCAGATACGCAGTATTTT. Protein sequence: CASSLASGRADTQYF. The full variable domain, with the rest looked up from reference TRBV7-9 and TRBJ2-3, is DTGVSQNPRHKITKRGQNVTFRCDPISEHNRLYWYRQTLGQGPEFLTYFQNEAQLEKSRLLSDRFSAERPKGSFSTLEIQRTEQGDSAMYLCASSLASGRADTQYFGPGTRLTVL.

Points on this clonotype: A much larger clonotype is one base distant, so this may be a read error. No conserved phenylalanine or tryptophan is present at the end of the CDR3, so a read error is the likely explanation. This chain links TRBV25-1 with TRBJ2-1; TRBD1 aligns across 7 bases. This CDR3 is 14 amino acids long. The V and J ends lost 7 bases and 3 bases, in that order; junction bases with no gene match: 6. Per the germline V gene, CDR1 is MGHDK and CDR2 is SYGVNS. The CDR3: CASKDRLNYNEQFL. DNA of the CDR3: TGTGCCAGCAAGGACAGGCTTAACTACAATGAGCAGTTCCTC.

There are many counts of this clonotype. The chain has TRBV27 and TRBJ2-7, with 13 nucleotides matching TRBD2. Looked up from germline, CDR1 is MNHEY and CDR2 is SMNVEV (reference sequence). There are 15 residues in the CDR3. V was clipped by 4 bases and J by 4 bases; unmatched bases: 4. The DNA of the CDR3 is TGTGCCAGCAGTTCTGGACTAGCGGGAGCGTACGAGCAGTACTTC. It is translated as CASSSGLAGAYEQYF.

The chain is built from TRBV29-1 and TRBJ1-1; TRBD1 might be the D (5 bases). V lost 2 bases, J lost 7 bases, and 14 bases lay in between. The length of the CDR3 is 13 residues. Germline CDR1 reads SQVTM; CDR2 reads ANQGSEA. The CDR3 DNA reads TGCAGCGTTGAATTTCAAAGAGGGGTTGAAGCTTTCTTT. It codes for CSVEFQRGVEAFF.

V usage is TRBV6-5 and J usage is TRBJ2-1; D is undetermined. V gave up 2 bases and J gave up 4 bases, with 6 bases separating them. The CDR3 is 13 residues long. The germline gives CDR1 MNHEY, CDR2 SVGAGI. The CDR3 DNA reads TGTGCCAGCAGTTACGACGGATACAATGAGCAGTTCTTC. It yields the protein CASSYDGYNEQFF.

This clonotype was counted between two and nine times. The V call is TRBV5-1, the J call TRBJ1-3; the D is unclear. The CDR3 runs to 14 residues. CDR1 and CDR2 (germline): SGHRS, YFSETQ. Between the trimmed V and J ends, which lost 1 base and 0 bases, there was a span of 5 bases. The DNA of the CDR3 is TGCGCCAGCAGCTTGTATGACTCTGGAAACACCATATATTTT. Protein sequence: CASSLYDSGNTIYF.